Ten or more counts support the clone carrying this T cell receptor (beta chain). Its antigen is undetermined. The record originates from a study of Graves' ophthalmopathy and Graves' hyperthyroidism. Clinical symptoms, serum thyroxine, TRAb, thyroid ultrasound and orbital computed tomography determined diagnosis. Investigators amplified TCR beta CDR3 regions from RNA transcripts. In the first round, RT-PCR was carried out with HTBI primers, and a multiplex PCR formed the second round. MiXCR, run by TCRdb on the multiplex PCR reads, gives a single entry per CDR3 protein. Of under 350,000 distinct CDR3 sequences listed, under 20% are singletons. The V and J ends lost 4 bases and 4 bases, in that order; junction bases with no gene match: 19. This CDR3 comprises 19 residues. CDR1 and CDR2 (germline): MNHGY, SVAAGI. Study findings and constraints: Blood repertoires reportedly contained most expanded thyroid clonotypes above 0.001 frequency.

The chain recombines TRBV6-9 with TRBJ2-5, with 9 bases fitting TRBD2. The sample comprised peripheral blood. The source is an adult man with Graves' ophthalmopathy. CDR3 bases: TGTGCCAGCAGTTCTCCCCTGGGGGCGGGAGGGCCTTGTGGAGAGACCCAGTACTTC. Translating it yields CASSSPLGAGGPCGETQYF.